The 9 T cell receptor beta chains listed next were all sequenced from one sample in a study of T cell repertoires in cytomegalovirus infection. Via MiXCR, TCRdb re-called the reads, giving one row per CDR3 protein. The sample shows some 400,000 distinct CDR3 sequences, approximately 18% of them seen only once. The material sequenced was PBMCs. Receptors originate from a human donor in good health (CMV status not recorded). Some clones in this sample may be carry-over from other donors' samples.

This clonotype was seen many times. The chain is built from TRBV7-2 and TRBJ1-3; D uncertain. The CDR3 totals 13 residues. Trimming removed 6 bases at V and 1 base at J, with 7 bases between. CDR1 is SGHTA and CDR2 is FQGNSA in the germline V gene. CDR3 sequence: CASRSLSGNTIYF. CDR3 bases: TGTGCCAGCAGATCGCTTTCTGGAAACACCATATATTTT. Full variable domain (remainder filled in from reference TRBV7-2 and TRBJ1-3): GAGVSQSPSNKVTEKGKDVELRCDPISGHTALYWYRQSLGQGLEFLIYFQGNSAPDKSGLPSDRFSAERTGGSVSTLTIQRTQQEDSAVYLCASRSLSGNTIYFGEGSWLTVV.

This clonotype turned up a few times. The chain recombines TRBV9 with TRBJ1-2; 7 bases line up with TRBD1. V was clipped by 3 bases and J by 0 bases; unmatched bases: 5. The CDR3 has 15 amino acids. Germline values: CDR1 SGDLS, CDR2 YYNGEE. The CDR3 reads CASSGDSRANYGYTF. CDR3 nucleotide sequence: TGTGCCAGCAGCGGGGACAGTCGAGCTAACTATGGCTACACCTTC.

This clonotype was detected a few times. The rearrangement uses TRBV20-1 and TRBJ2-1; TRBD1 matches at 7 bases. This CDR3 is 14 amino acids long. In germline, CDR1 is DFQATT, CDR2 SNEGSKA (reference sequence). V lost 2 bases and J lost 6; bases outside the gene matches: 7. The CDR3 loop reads CSARRADRVNEQFF. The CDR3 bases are TGCAGTGCTAGAAGGGCAGACAGGGTCAATGAGCAGTTCTTC.

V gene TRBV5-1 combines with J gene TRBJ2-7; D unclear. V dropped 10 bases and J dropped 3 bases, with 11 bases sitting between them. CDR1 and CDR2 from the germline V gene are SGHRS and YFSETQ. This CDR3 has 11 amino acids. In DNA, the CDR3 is TGCGCCTGTAGGAGCTTCTACGAGCAGTACTTC. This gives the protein CACRSFYEQYF.

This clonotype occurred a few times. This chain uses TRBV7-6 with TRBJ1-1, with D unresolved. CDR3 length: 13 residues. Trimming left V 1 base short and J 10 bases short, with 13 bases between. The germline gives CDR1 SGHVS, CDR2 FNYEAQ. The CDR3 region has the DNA TGTGCCAGCAGCTTAGGGGCAGGATCGGGAGCTTTCTTT. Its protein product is CASSLGAGSGAFF.

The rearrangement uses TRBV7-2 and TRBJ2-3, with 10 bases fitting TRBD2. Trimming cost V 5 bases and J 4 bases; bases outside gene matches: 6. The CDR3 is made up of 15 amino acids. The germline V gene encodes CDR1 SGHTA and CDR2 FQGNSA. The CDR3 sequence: CASSLQREGADTQYF. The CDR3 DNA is TGTGCCAGCAGCCTCCAGCGGGAGGGGGCAGATACGCAGTATTTT.

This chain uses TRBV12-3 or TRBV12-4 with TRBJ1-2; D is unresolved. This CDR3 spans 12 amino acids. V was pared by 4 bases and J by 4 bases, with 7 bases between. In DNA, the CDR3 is TGTGCCAGCAGTTATGGGCTCTATGGCTACACCTTC. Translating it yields CASSYGLYGYTF.

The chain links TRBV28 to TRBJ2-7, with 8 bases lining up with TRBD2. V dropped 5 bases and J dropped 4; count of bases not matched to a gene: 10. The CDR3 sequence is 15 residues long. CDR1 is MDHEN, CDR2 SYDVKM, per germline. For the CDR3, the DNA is TGTGCCAGCAGTCCCGGGACTAGTTATTCGTACGAGCAGTACTTC. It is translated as CASSPGTSYSYEQYF.

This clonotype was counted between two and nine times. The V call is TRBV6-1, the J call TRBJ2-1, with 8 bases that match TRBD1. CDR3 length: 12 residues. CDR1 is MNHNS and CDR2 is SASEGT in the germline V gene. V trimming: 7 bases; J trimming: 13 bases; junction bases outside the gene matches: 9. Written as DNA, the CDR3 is TGTGCCAGCACCCTGGACAGGGACCGTCAGTTCTTC. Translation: CASTLDRDRQFF.